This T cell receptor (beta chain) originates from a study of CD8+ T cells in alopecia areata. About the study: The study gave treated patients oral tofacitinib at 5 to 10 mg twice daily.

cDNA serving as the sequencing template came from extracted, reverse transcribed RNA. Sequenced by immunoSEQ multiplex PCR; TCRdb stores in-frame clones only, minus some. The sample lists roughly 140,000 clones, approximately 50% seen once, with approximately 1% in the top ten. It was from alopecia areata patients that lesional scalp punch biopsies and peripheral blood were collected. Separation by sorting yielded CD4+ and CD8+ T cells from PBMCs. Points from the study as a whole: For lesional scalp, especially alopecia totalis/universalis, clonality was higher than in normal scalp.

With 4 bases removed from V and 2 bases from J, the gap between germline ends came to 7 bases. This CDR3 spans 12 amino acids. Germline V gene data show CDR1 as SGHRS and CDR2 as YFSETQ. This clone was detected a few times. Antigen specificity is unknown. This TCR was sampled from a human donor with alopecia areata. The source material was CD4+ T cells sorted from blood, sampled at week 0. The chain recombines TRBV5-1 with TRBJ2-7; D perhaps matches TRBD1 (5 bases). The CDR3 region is CASSPDTYEQYF. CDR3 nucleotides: TGCGCCAGCAGCCCGGACACCTACGAGCAGTACTTC.